This T cell receptor (beta chain) derives from a study of control samples from healthy donors and cancer patients. In this sample, this clone turned up once. Sequencing used immunoSEQ multiplex PCR; TCRdb keeps in-frame clones, though not all of them. This sample yields about 160,000 clones, of which roughly 90% are seen a single time; more than 10% belongs to the top ten. The germline V gene encodes CDR1 SGHTA and CDR2 FQGNSA. V lost 7 bases, J lost 5 bases, and 15 bases lay in between. This CDR3 has 14 amino acids. Specimen: blood. The sequence was obtained from a man aged 25-45 years in good health. The V call is TRBV7-2, the J call TRBJ2-1; D remains unclear. CDR3 in amino acids: CASNPASYDNEQFF. CDR3 DNA sequence: TGTGCCAGCAACCCAGCCTCATACGACAATGAGCAGTTCTTC.